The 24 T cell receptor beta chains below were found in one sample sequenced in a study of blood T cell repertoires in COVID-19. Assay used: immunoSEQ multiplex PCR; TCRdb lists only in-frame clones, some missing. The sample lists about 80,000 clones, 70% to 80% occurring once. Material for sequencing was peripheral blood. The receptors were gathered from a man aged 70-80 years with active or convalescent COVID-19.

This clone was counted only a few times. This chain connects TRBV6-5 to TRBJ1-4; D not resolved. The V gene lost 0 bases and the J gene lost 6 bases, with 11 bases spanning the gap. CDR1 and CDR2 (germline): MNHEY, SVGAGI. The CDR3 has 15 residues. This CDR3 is CASSYSSSSDEKLFF. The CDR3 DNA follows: TGTGCCAGCAGTTACTCGAGCAGTAGCGATGAAAAACTGTTTTTT.

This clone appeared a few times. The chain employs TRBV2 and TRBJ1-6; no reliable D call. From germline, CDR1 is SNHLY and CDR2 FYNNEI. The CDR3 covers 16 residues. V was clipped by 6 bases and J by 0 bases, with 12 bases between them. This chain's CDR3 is CASRPVLSSYNSPLHF. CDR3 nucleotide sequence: TGTGCCAGCAGACCCGTACTAAGCTCCTATAATTCACCCCTCCACTTT. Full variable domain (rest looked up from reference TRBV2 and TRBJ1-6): EPEVTQTPSHQVTQMGQEVILRCVPISNHLYFYWYRQILGQKVEFLVSFYNNEISEKSEIFDDQFSVERPDGSNFTLKIRSTKLEDSAMYFCASRPVLSSYNSPLHFGNGTRLTVT.

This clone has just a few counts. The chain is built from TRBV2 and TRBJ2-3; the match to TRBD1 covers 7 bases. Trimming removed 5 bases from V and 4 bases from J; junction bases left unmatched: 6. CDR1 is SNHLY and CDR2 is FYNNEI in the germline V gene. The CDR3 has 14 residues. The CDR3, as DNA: TGTGCCAGCAGTCAGGGGGTGTTGGCAGATACGCAGTATTTT. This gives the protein CASSQGVLADTQYF.

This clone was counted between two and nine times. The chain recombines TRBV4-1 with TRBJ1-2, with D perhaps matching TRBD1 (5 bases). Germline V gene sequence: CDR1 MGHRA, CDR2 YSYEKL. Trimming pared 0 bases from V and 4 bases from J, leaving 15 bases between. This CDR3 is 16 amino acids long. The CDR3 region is CASSQDRNLRAYGYTF. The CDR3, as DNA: TGCGCCAGCAGCCAAGATCGGAACCTCAGGGCCTATGGCTACACCTTC.

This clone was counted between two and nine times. CDR3 loop: CASSPLPGQKETQYF. The CDR3 region has the DNA TGCGCCAGCAGCCCACTACCGGGACAGAAAGAGACCCAGTACTTC. The chain employs TRBV5-1 and TRBJ2-5, with 7 bases aligning to TRBD1. V was clipped by 4 bases and J by 3 bases; unmatched bases: 9. This CDR3 spans 15 amino acids. Germline CDR1 reads SGHRS; CDR2 reads YFSETQ.

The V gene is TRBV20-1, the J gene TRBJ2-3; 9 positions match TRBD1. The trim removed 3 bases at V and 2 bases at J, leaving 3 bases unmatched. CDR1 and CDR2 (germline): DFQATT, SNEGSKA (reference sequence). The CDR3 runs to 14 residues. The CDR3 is CSASGTGYTDTQYF. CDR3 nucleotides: TGCAGTGCTAGTGGGACAGGGTACACAGATACGCAGTATTTT.

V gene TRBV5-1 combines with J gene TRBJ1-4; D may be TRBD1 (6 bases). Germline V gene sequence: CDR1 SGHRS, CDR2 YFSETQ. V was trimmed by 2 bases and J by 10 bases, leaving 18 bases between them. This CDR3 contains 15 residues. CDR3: CASSFKTGFGTKLFF. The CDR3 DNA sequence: TGCGCCAGCAGCTTTAAAACAGGGTTCGGTACAAAACTGTTTTTT.

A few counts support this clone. The CDR3, as DNA: TGTGCCGCAGCCGGGACTTCGGGAAATTCACCCCTCCACTTT. Amino acids: CAAAGTSGNSPLHF. The chain joins TRBV30 to TRBJ1-6; D is possibly TRBD1 (5 bases). The V end was cut by 8 bases, the J end by 7 bases, with 18 bases between. The CDR3 runs 14 residues. Germline loops: CDR1 GTSNPN, CDR2 SVGIG (reference sequence).

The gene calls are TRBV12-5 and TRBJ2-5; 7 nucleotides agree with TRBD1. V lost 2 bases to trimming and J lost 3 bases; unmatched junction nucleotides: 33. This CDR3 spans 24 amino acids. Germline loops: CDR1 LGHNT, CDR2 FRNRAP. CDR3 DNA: TGTGCTAGTGGTTTGCTAGAAAGAACGAGGACAGGTGCCTACCGGCTGCGTCTTAAAGAGACCCAGTACTTC. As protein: CASGLLERTRTGAYRLRLKETQYF.

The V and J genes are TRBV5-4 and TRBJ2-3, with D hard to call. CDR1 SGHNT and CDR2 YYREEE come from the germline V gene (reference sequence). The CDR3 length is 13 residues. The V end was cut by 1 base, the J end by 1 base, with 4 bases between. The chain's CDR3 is CASSLIGTDTQYF. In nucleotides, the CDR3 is TGTGCCAGCAGCTTGATCGGCACAGATACGCAGTATTTT.

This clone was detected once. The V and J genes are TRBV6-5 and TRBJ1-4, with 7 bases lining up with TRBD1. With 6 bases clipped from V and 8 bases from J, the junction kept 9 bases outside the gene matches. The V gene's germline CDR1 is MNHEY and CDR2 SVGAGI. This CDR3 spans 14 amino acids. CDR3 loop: CASRNPTGPEKLFF. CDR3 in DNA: TGTGCCAGCAGAAATCCGACAGGGCCCGAAAAACTGTTTTTT.

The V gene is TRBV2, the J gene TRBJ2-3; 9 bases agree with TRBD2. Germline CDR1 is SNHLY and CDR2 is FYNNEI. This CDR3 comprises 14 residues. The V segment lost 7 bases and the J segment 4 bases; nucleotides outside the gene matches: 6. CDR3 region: CASKSSGVSDTQYF. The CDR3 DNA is TGTGCCAGCAAATCTAGCGGGGTGTCAGATACGCAGTATTTT.

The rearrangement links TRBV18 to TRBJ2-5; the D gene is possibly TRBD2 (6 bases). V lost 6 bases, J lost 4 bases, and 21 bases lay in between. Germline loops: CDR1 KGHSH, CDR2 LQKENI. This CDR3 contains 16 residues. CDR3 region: CASSMGGTGPGETQYF. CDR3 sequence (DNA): TGTGCCAGCTCGATGGGAGGAACCGGGCCGGGAGAGACCCAGTACTTC.

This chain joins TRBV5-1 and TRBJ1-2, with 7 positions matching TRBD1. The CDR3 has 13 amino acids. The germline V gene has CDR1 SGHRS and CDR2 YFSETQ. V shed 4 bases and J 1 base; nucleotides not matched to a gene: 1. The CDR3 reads CASSRDSNYGYTF. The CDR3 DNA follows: TGCGCCAGCAGCCGGGACAGTAACTATGGCTACACCTTC.

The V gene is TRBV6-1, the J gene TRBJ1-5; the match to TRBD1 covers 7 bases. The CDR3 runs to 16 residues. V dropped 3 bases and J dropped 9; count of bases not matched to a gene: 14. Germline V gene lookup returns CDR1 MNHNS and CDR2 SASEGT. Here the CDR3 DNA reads TGTGCCAGCAGTGAGATAGGGACAGTACCCATGTGGCCCCAGCATTTT. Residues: CASSEIGTVPMWPQHF.

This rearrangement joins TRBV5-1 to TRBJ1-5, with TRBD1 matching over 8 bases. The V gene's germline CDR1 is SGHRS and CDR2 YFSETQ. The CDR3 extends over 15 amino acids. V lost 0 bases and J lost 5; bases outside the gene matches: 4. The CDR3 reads CASSLGTGKDQPQHF. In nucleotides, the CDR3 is TGCGCCAGCAGCTTGGGGACAGGGAAAGATCAGCCCCAGCATTTT.

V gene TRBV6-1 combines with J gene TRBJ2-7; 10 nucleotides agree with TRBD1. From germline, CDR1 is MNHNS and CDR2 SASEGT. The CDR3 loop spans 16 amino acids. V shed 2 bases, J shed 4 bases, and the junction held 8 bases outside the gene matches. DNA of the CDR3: TGTGCCAGCAGTGAATATCTGGGGACAGGGGCGTACGAGCAGTACTTC. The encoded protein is CASSEYLGTGAYEQYF.

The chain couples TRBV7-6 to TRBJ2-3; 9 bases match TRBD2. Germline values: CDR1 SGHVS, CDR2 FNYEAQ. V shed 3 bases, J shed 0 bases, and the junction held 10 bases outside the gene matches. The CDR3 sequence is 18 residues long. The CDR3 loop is CASSFFTSSGESTDTQYF. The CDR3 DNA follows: TGTGCCAGCAGCTTCTTTACCTCTAGCGGGGAAAGCACAGATACGCAGTATTTT.

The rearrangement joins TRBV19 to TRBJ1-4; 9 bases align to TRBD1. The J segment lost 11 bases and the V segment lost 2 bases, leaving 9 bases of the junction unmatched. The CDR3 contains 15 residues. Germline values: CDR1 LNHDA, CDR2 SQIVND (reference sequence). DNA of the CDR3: TGTGCCAGTAGTATAATGGGGACAGGGAAAGAGAAACTGTTTTTT. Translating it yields CASSIMGTGKEKLFF.

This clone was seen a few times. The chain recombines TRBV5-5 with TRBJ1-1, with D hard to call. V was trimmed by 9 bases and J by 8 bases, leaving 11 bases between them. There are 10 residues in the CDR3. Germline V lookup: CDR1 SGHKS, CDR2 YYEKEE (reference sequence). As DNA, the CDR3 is TGTGCCACCCTGAATAGCGAAGCTTTCTTT. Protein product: CATLNSEAFF.

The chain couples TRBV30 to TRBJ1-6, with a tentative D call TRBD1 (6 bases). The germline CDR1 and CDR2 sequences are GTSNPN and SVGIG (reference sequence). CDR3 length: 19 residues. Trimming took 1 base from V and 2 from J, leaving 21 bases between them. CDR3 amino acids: CAWSDRVRRGGTYNSPLHF. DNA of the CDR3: TGTGCCTGGAGTGACAGGGTACGTCGGGGAGGGACCTATAATTCACCCCTCCACTTT.

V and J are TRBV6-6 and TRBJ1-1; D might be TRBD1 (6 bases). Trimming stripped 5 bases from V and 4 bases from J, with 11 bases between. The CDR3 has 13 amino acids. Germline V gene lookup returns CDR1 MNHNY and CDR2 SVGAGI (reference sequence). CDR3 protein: CASSRQVGTEAFF. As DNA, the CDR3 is TGTGCCAGCAGTCGACAGGTTGGCACTGAAGCTTTCTTT.

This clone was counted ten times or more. CDR3 nucleotides: TGCGCCAGCAGCGGGCTAGCGGGGGCAGATACGCAGTATTTT. Translation gives CASSGLAGADTQYF. The rearrangement uses TRBV5-1 and TRBJ2-3; 10 bases map to TRBD2. V shed 4 bases, J shed 4 bases, and the junction held 3 bases outside the gene matches. Germline V gives CDR1 SGHRS, CDR2 YFSETQ. CDR3 length: 14 residues.

The CDR3 here is CASSPGPTGNYGYTF. In DNA form, the CDR3 reads TGTGCCAGCAGCCCCGGCCCAACAGGGAACTATGGCTACACCTTC. The chain has TRBV7-2 and TRBJ1-2, with D perhaps matching TRBD1 (6 bases). Trimming removed 5 bases from V and 2 bases from J, with 15 bases in between. The length of the CDR3 is 15 residues. Germline-derived CDR1 and CDR2 are SGHTA and FQGNSA.